Listed below are T cell receptor beta chains from one sample, sequenced in a study of shared clonotypes between healthy human individuals. TCRdb's copy holds only in-frame clones and misses some; the assay was immunoSEQ multiplex PCR. The data hold 2 million to 3 million clones, with roughly 93% observed a single time. The source material was naive CD4+ T cells from PBMCs. These receptors were taken from a man younger than 35 in good health. Some clones in this sample may be carry-over from other donors' samples. Both conserved end residues are part of each CDR3. A D gene is named only where the DNA matches it firmly. Clone size appears in some rows only: once, few, many, or a class for an expanded clone.

J gene,clone size,D gene,V gene,CDR3 protein,CDR3 DNA
TRBJ2-7,.,.,TRBV10-3,CAISEPLGGALGEQYF,TGTGCCATCAGTGAGCCCCTGGGGGGGGCGCTGGGCGAGCAGTACTTC
TRBJ1-2,.,.,TRBV27,CASSTRGSNGYTF,TGTGCCAGCAGTACCCGGGGGTCGAATGGCTACACCTTC
TRBJ1-2,.,.,TRBV10-3,CAISTDRPYGYTF,TGTGCCATCAGTACTGACAGACCCTATGGCTACACCTTC
TRBJ1-4,.,.,TRBV4-2,CASSQADGGRGEKLFF,TGTGCCAGCAGCCAAGCGGACGGGGGGAGAGGTGAAAAACTGTTTTTT
TRBJ2-7,once,.,TRBV28,CASSRRSRGSYEQYF,TGTGCCAGCAGTCGGCGGTCTCGGGGCTCGTACGAGCAGTACTTC
TRBJ1-1,few,TRBD1,TRBV7-9,CASSFMTGGTEAFF,TGTGCCAGCAGCTTCATGACAGGGGGCACTGAAGCTTTCTTT
TRBJ2-1,.,TRBD2,TRBV29-1,CSVFSVFLTSEDNEQFF,TGCAGCGTTTTTTCCGTTTTCCTGACTAGCGAGGACAATGAGCAGTTCTTC
TRBJ2-7,.,.,TRBV18,CASSPPHGSYEQYF,TGTGCCAGCTCACCACCACACGGCTCCTACGAGCAGTACTTC
TRBJ2-1,.,.,TRBV6-4,CASSLGGGLRRNEQFF,TGTGCCAGCAGTCTAGGGGGGGGTCTTCGGAGAAATGAGCAGTTCTTC
TRBJ1-2,.,.,TRBV11-2,CASSADRLYGYTF,TGTGCCAGCAGCGCCGACAGACTCTATGGCTACACCTTC
TRBJ2-5,once,.,TRBV9,CASSQTGASGETQYF,TGTGCCAGCAGTCAGACGGGGGCCTCAGGGGAGACCCAGTACTTC